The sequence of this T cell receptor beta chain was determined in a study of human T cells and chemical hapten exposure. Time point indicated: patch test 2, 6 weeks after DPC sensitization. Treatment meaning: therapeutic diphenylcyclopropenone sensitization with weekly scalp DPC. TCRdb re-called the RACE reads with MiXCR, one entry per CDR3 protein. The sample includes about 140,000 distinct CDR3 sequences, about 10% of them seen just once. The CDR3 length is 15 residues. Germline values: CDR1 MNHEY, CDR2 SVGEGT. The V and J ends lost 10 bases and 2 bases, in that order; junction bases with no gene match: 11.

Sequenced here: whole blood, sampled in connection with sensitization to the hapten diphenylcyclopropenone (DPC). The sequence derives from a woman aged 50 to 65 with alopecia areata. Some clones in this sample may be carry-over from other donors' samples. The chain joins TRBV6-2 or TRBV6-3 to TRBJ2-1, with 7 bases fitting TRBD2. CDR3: CATTLREVAYNEQFF. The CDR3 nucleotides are TGTGCCACCACACTTCGGGAGGTAGCCTACAATGAGCAGTTCTTC.